The 13 T cell receptor beta chains presented below share a single source sample, sequenced in a study of graft-versus-host responses after intestinal transplantation. Profiled with immunoSEQ multiplex PCR; TCRdb holds only in-frame clones, not every one. Of tens of thousands of clones detected, roughly 92% appear once; the ten largest clones hold around 6.7%. Sequencing used bone marrow, obtained almost 750 days after intestinal transplantation. Every receptor here comes from a human patient who received an intestinal transplant, so some T cells may come from the graft donor.

The chain joins TRBV15 to TRBJ1-5, with TRBD1 matching over 9 bases. V dropped 0 bases and J dropped 6; count of bases not matched to a gene: 9. Germline CDR1 and CDR2: LNHNV and YYDKDF (reference sequence). The CDR3 covers 17 residues. The CDR3: CATSRDRTGAARQPQHF. CDR3 coding DNA: TGTGCCACCAGCAGAGATCGGACAGGGGCCGCTCGTCAGCCCCAGCATTTT.

This chain links TRBV28 with TRBJ1-4; TRBD1 agrees at 9 bases. The CDR3 has 15 amino acids. Germline trimming cut 5 bases from V and 7 bases from J; bases unmatched to any gene: 8. CDR1 is MDHEN and CDR2 is SYDVKM in the germline V gene. The CDR3 DNA reads as TGTGCCAGCAGTCCTACCGGGACAGGGACTGAAAAACTGTTTTTT. Protein sequence: CASSPTGTGTEKLFF.

The genes are TRBV25-1 and TRBJ2-5; TRBD2 agrees at 10 bases. The CDR3 spans 18 residues. The V gene end was trimmed by 1 base and the J gene end by 4 bases; junction bases not matched to a gene: 12. Looked up from germline, CDR1 is MGHDK and CDR2 is SYGVNS. The CDR3 nucleotides are TGTGCCAGCAGTGAATGGCTAGCGGGGGTCCTAGAGGGAGAGACCCAGTACTTC. It translates to CASSEWLAGVLEGETQYF.

The chain recombines TRBV2 with TRBJ2-5; no clear D gene. The V gene's germline CDR1 is SNHLY and CDR2 FYNNEI. V was shortened by 8 bases and J by 5 bases, with 6 bases between the two germline ends. This CDR3 contains 10 residues. The CDR3 DNA reads as TGTGCCAGCTGGAAGGAGACCCAGTACTTC. Translated: CASWKETQYF.

In its sample, this clone was seen once. The rearrangement uses TRBV6-5 and TRBJ2-3, with TRBD2 as a possible D gene (6 bases). The CDR3 runs to 16 residues. Germline CDR1 reads MNHEY; CDR2 reads SVGAGI. Trimming pared 4 bases from V and 2 bases from J, leaving 16 bases between. In nucleotides, the CDR3 is TGTGCCAGCAGTTCATCCTGGGTGGGACTCACAGATACGCAGTATTTT. It codes for CASSSSWVGLTDTQYF.

The chain employs TRBV2 and TRBJ2-1; 7 bases agree with TRBD1. Germline V gives CDR1 SNHLY, CDR2 FYNNEI. The length of the CDR3 is 14 residues. Trimming cost V 5 bases and J 8 bases; bases outside gene matches: 9. The CDR3 here is CASSSGQRQDEQFF. In DNA, the CDR3 is TGTGCCAGCAGTTCGGGACAGAGGCAGGATGAGCAGTTCTTC.

The V and J genes are TRBV11-2 and TRBJ2-5; 12 nucleotides match TRBD2. This CDR3 is built from 16 residues. The germline CDR1 and CDR2 sequences are SGHAT and FQNNGV. J gave up 5 bases and V 0 bases, and 4 bases lay outside the gene matches. The CDR3 here is CASSLDRLAGGETQYF. The CDR3 region has the DNA TGTGCCAGCAGCTTAGATAGGCTAGCGGGAGGGGAGACCCAGTACTTC.

The chain uses TRBV5-1 and TRBJ2-7; D gene uncertain. CDR3 length equals 14 residues. Per the germline V gene, CDR1 is SGHRS and CDR2 is YFSETQ. The V end lost 3 bases, the J end lost 4 bases, and 14 bases lay between the germline ends. In DNA, the CDR3 is TGCGCCAGCAGCTACGAAGGGTGGGATTACGAGCAGTACTTC. Amino acid sequence: CASSYEGWDYEQYF.

The V call is TRBV7-2, the J call TRBJ2-4, with D uncertain. This CDR3 has 14 amino acids. Germline CDR1 SGHTA, CDR2 FQGNSA. V was clipped by 3 bases and J by 1 base, with 7 bases between them. CDR3 bases: TGTGCCAGCAGCTTGGGCTGGGCCAAAAACATTCAGTACTTC. This encodes CASSLGWAKNIQYF.

V is TRBV4-1 and J is TRBJ1-4, with D perhaps matching TRBD1 (5 bases). Germline V gene data show CDR1 as MGHRA and CDR2 as YSYEKL. There are 13 residues in the CDR3. The V gene lost 7 bases and the J gene lost 2 bases, with 8 bases spanning the gap. CDR3 residues: CASTRVTNEKLFF. The CDR3 DNA reads TGCGCCAGCACCAGGGTTACTAATGAAAAACTGTTTTTT.

The CDR3 DNA sequence: TGTGCCAGCAGCCAATTAGACCCGCCCAATGAGCAGTTCTTC. Translating gives CASSQLDPPNEQFF. This chain links TRBV4-2 with TRBJ2-1; D gene unclear. The germline V gene encodes CDR1 LGHNA and CDR2 YNFKEQ. The CDR3 length is 14 residues. Trimming shortened V by 2 bases and J by 6 bases, and 11 bases separated the two germline ends.

The chain couples TRBV11-3 to TRBJ2-2; 7 bases match TRBD1. The CDR3 spans 14 residues. Germline V gives CDR1 SGHNT, CDR2 YENEEA. V gave up 5 bases and J gave up 7 bases; unmatched junction bases: 7. CDR3 residues: CASSHYSGGGELFF. DNA for the CDR3: TGTGCCAGCAGCCATTACTCAGGGGGCGGGGAGCTGTTTTTT. Variable domain in full (rest from reference TRBV11-3 and TRBJ2-2): EAGVVQSPRYKIIEKKQPVAFWCNPISGHNTLYWYLQNLGQGPELLIRYENEEAVDDSQLPKDRFSAERLKGVDSTLKIQPAELGDSAVYLCASSHYSGGGELFFGEGSRLTVL.

The chain is built from TRBV19 and TRBJ2-5; no firm D call. Trimming removed 4 bases at V and 9 bases at J, with 15 bases between. The CDR3 runs to 13 residues. Germline V gene lookup returns CDR1 LNHDA and CDR2 SQIVND (reference sequence). CDR3 residues: CASSKGLPDPQYF. The DNA of the CDR3 is TGTGCCAGTAGTAAGGGTCTCCCAGATCCCCAGTACTTC. Filled out from reference TRBV19 and TRBJ2-5, the complete variable domain reads DGGITQSPKYLFRKEGQNVTLSCEQNLNHDAMYWYRQDPGQGLRLIYYSQIVNDFQKGDIAEGYSVSREKKESFPLTVTSAQKNPTAFYLCASSKGLPDPQYFGPGTRLLVL.